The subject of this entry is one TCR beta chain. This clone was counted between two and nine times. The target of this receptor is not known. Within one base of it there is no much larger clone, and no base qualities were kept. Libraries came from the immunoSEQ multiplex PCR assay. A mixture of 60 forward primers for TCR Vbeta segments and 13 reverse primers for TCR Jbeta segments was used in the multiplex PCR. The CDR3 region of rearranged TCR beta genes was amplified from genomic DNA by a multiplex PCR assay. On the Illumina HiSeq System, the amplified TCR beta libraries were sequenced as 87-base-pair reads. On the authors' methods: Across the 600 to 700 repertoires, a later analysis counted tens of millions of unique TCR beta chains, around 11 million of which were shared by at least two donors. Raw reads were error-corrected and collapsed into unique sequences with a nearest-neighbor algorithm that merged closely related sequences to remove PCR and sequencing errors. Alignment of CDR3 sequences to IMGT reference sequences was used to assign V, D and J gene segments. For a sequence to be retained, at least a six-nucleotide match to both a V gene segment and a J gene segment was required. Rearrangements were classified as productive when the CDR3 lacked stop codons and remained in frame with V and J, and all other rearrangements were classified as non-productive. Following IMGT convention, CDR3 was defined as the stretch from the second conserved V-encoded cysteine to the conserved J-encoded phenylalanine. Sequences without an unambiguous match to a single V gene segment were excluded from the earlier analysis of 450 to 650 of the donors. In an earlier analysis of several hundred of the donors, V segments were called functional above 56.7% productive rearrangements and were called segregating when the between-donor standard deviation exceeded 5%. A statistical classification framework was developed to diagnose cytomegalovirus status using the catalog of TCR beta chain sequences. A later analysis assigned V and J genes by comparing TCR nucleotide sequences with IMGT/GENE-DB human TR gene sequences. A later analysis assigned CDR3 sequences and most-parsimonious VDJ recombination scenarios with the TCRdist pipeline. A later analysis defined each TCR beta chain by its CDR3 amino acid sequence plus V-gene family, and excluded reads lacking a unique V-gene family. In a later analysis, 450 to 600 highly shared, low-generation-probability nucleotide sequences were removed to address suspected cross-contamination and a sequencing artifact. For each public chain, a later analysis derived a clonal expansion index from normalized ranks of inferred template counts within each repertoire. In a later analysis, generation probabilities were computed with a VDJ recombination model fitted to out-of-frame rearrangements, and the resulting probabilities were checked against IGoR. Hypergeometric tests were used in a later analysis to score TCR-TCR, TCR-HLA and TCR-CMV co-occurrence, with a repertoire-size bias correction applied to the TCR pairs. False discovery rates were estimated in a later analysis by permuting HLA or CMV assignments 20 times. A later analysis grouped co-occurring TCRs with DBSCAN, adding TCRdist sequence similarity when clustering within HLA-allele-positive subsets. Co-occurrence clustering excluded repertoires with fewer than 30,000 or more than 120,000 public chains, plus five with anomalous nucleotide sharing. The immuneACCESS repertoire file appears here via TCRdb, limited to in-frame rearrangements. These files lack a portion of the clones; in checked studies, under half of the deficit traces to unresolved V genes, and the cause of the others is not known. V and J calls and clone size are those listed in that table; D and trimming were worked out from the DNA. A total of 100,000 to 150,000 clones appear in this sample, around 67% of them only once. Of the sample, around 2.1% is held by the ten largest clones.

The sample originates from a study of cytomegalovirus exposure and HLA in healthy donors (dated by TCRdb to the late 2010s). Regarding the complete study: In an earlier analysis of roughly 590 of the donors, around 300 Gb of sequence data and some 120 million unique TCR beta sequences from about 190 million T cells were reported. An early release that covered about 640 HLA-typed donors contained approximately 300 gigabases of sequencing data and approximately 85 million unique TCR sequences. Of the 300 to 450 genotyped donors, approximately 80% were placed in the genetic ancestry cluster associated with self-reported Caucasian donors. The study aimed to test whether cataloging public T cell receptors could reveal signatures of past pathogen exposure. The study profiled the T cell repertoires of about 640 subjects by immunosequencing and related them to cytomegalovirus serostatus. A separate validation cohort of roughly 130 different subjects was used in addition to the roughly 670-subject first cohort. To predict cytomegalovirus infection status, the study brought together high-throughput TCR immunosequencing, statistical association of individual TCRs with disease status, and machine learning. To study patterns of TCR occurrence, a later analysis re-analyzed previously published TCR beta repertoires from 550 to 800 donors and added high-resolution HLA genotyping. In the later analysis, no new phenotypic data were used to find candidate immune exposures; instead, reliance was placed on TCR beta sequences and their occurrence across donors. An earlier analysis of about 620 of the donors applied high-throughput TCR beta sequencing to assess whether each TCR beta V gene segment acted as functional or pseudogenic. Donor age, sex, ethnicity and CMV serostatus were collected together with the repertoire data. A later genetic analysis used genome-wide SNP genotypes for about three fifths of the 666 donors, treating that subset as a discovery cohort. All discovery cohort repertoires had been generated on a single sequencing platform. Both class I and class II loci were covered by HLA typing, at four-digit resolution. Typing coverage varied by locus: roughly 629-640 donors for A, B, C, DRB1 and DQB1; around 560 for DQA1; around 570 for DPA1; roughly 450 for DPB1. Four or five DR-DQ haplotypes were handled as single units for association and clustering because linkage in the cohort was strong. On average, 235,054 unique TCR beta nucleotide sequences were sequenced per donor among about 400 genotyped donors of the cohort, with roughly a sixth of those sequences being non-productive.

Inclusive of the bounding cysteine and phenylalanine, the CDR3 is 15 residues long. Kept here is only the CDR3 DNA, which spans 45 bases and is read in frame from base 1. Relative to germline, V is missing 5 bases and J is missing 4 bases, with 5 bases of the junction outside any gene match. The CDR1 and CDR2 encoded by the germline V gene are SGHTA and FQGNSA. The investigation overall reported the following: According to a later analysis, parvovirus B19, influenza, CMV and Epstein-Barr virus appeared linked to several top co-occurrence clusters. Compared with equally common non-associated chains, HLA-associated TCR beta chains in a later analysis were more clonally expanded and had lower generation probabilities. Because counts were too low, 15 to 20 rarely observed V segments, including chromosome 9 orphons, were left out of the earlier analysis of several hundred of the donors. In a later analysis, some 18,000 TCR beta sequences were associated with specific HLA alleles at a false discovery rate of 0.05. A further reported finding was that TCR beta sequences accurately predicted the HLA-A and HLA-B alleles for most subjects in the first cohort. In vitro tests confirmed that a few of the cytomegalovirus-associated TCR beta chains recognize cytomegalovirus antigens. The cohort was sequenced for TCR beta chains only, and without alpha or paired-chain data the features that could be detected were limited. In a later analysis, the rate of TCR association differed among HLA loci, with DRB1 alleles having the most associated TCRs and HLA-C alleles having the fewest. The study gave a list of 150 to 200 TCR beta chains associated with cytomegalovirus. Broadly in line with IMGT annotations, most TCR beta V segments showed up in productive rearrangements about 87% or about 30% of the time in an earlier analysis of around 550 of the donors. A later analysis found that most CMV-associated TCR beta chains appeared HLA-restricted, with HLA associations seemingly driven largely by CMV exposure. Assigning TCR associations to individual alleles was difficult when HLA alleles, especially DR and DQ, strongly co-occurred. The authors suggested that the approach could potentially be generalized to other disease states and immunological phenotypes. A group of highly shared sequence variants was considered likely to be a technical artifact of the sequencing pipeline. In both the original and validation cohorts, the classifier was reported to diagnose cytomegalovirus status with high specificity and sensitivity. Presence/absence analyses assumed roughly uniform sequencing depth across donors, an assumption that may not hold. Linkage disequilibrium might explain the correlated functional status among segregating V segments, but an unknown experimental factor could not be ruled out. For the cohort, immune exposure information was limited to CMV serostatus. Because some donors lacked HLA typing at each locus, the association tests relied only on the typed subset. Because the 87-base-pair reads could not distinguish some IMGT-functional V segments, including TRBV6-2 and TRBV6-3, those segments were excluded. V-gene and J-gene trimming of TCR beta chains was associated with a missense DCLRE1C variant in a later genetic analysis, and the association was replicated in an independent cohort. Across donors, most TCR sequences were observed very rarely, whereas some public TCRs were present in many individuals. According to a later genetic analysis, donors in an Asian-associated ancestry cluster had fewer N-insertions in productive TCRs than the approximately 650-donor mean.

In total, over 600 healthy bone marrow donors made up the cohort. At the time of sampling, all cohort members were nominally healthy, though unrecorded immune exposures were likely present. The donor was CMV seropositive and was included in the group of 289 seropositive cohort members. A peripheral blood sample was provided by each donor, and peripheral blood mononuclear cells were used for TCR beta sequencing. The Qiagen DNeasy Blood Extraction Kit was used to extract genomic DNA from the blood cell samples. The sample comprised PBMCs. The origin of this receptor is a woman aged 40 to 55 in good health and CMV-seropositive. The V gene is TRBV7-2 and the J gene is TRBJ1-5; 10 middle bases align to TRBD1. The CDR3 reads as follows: CASSPGQGPNQPQHF. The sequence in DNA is TGTGCCAGCAGCCCGGGACAGGGGCCTAATCAGCCCCAGCATTTT.